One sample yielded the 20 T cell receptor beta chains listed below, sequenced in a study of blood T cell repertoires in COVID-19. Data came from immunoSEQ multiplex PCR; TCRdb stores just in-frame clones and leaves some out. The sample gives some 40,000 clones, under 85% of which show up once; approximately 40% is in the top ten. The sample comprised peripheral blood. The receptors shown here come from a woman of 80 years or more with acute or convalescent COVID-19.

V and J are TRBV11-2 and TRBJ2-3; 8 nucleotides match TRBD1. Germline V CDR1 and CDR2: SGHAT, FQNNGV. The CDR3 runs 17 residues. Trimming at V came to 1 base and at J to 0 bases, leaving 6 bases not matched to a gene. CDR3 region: CASSLGPRTGSTDTQYF. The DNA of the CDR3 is TGTGCCAGCAGCTTAGGCCCCCGGACAGGGAGCACAGATACGCAGTATTTT.

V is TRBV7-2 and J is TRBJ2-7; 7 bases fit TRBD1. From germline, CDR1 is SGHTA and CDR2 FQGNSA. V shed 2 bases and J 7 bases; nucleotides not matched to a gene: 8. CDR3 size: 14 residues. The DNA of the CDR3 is TGTGCCAGCAGCTTAAACAGGGGCCCCCTGGAGCAGTACTTC. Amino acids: CASSLNRGPLEQYF.

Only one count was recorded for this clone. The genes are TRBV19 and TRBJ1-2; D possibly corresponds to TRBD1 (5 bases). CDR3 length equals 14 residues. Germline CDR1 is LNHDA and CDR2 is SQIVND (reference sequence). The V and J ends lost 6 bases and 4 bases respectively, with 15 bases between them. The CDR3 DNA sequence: TGTGCCAGTAGCCGAGGAGACAGCTTCTATGGCTACACCTTC. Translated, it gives CASSRGDSFYGYTF.

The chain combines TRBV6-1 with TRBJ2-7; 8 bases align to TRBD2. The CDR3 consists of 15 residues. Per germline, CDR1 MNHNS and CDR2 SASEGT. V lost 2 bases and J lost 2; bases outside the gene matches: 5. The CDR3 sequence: CASSETYSGAYEQYF. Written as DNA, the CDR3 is TGTGCCAGCAGTGAAACTTATAGCGGGGCCTACGAGCAGTACTTC.

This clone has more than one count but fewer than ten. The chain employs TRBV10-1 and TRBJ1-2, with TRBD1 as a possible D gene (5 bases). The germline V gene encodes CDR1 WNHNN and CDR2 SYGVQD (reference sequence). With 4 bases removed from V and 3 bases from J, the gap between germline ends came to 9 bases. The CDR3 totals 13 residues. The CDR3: CASSAGLDYGYTF. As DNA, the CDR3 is TGCGCCAGCAGTGCGGGACTGGACTATGGCTACACCTTC.

The CDR3 bases are TGTGCCACCTTGAGGACAGGGAGATCTTCGGGGGAAAAACTGTTTTTT. This codes for CATLRTGRSSGEKLFF. V gene TRBV24-1 combines with J gene TRBJ1-4; TRBD1 matches at 8 bases. The CDR3 runs to 16 residues. Germline CDR1 is KGHDR and CDR2 is SFDVKD. J was trimmed by 8 bases and V by 9 bases; bases with no gene match: 16.

DNA for the CDR3: TGTGCCAGCAGCCGAGATACGCAGTATTTT. Protein product: CASSRDTQYF. The chain uses TRBV28 and TRBJ2-3, with unresolved D. The V gene lost 6 bases and the J gene lost 5 bases, with 3 bases spanning the gap. The CDR3 loop spans 10 amino acids. From germline, CDR1 is MDHEN and CDR2 SYDVKM.

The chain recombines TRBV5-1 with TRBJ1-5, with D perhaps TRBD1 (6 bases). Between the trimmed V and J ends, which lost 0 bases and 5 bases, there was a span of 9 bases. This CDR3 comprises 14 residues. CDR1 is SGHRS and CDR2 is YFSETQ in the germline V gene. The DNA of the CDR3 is TGCGCCAGCAGCTTGGCAGGGGATGATCAGCCCCAGCATTTT. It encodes CASSLAGDDQPQHF.

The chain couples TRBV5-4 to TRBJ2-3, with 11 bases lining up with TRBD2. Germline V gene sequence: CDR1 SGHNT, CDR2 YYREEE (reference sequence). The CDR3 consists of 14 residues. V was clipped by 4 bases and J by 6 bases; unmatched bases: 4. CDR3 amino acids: CASSVSGGGDTQYF. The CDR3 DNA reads TGTGCCAGCAGCGTTAGCGGGGGGGGCGATACGCAGTATTTT.

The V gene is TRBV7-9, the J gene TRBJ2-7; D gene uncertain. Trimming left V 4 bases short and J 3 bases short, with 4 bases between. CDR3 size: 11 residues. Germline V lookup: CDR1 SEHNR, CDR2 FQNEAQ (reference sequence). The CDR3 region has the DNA TGTGCCAGCAGCTCCAACTACGAGCAGTACTTC. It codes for CASSSNYEQYF.

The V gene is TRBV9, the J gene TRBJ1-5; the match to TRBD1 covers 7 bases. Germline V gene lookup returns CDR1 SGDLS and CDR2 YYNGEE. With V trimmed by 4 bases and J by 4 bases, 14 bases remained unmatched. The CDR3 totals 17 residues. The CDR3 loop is CASSPREGAQPNQPQHF. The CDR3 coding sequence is TGTGCCAGCAGCCCTCGGGAGGGGGCACAGCCAAATCAGCCCCAGCATTTT.

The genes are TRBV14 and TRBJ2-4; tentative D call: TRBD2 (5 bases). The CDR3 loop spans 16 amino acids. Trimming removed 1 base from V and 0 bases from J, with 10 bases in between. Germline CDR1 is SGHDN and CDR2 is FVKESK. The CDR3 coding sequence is TGTGCCAGCAGCCAAGGTTTAGGACTAGCCAAAAACATTCAGTACTTC. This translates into CASSQGLGLAKNIQYF.

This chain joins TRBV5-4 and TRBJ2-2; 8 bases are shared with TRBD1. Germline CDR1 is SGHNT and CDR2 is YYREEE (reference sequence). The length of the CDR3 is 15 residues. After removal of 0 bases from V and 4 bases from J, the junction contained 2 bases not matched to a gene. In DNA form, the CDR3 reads TGTGCCAGCAGCTTGGCCGGACAGGGCACCGGGGAGCTGTTTTTT. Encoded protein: CASSLAGQGTGELFF.

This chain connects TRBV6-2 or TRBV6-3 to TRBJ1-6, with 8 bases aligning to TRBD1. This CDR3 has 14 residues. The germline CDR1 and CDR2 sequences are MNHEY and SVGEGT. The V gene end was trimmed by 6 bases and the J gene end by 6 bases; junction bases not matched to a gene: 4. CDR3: CASSRGRRNSPLHF. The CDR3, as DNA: TGTGCCAGCAGCAGGGGGCGGCGTAATTCACCCCTCCACTTT.

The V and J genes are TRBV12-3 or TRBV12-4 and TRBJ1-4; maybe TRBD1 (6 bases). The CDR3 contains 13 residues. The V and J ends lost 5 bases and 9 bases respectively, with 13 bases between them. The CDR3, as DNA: TGTGCCAGCAGTGTGGGACACGCTCAAAAACTGTTTTTT. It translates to CASSVGHAQKLFF.

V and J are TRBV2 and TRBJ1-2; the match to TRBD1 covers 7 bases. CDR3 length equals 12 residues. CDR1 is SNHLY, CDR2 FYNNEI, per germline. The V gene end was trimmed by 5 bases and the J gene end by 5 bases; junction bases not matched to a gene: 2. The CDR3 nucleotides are TGTGCCAGCAGTCAGACAGGGTATGGCTACACCTTC. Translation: CASSQTGYGYTF.

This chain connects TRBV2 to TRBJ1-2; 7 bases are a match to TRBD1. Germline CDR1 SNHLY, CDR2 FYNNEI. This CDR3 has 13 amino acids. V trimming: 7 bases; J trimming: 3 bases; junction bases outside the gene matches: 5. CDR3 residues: CASNVQGDYGYTF. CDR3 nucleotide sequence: TGTGCCAGCAATGTGCAGGGGGACTATGGCTACACCTTC.

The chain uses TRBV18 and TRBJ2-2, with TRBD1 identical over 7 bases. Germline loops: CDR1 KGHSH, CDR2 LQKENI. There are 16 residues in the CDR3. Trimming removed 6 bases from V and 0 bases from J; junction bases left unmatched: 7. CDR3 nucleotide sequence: TGTGCCAGCTCTTCCAGGGGGAGAGCGAACACCGGGGAGCTGTTTTTT. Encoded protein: CASSSRGRANTGELFF.

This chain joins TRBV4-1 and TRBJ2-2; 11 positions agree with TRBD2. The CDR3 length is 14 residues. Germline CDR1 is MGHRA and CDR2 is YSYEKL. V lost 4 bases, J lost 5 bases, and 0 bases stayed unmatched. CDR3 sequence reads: CASSLAGGTGELFF. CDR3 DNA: TGCGCCAGCAGCCTAGCGGGGGGGACCGGGGAGCTGTTTTTT.

CDR3 coding DNA: TGTGCCAGCAGCCAGAGAGCGGGCGTAAAAGTCTACGAGCAGTACTTC. It codes for CASSQRAGVKVYEQYF. The chain couples TRBV3-1 (or the pseudogene TRBV3-2) to TRBJ2-7; D might be TRBD2 (6 bases). The CDR3 spans 16 residues. Germline V CDR1 and CDR2: LGHDT, YNNKEL (reference sequence). Trimming stripped 3 bases from V and 3 bases from J, with 18 bases between.